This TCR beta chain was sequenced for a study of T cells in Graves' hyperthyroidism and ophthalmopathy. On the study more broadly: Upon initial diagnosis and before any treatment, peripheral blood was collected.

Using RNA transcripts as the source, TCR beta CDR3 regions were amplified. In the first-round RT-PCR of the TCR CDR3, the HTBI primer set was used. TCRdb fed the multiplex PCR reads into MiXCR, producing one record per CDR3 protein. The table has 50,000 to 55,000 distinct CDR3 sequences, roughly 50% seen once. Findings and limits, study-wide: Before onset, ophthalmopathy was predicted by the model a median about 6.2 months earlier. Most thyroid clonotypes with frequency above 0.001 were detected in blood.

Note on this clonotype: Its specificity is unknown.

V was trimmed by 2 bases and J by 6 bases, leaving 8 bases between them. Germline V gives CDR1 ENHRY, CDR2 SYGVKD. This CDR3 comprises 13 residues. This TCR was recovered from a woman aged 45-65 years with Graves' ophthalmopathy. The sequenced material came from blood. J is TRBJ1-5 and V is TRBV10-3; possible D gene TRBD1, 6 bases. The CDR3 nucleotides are TGTGCCATCAGTGAGGGGGGCGGTCAGCCCCAGCATTTT. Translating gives CAISEGGGQPQHF.